This T cell receptor (beta chain) was sequenced during a study of CD8 T cells in Susac syndrome. Notes on the study in general: The TCR sequencing and HLA analysis in the study involved a relatively small number of individuals, as the study acknowledged.

Turning to this clonotype: The antigen is unknown.

Between the trimmed V and J ends, which lost 7 bases and 7 bases, there was a span of 19 bases. CDR1 is MNHEY, CDR2 SVGAGI, per germline. CDR3 size: 14 residues. With random hexamers, 0.5 to 1 ug RNA was reverse transcribed. Multiplex immunoSEQ PCR targeted 54 Vbeta and 13 Jbeta TCR beta segments. TCRdb reanalysed the immunoSEQ multiplex PCR reads using MiXCR and keeps one entry per CDR3 protein. Here the sample spans some 220,000 distinct CDR3 sequences, nearly 97% being singletons. J is TRBJ1-2 and V is TRBV6-5, with D unresolved. The source is a human donor with multiple sclerosis. The sequenced sample consisted of CD4+ T cells from PBMCs. This chain's CDR3 is CASIGPSAGGGYTF. CDR3 bases: TGTGCCAGCATAGGGCCATCCGCAGGAGGTGGCTACACCTTC.